Given below is one T cell receptor beta chain in context. Profiled with immunoSEQ multiplex PCR; TCRdb holds only in-frame clones, not every one. The sample lists about 100,000 clones, about nine tenths occurring once. This specimen comes from a study of T cell changes during pregnancy in multiple sclerosis. The V gene's germline CDR1 is KGHSH and CDR2 LQKENI. Trimming cost V 4 bases and J 0 bases, with 6 bases left between them. CDR3 size: 13 residues. The chain combines TRBV18 with TRBJ1-2; possibly TRBD1 for D (5 bases). Sequencing was performed on peripheral blood, taken after pregnancy. The source of this sequence is a female donor with multiple sclerosis, enrolled in a pregnancy study. The CDR3 DNA is TGTGCCAGCTCACAGACAGCTAACTATGGCTACACCTTC. Its protein is CASSQTANYGYTF.